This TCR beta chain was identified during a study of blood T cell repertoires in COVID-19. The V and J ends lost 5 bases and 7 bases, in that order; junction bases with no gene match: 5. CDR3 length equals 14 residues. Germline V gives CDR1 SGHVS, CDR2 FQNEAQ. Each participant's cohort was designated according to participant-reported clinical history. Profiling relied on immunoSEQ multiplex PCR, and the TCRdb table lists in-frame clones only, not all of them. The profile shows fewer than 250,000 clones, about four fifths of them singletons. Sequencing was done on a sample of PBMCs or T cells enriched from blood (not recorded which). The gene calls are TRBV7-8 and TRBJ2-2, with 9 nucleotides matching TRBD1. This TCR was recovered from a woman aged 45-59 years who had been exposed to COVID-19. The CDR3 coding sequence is TGTGCCAGCAGCAAGGGACAGGGAGGCGGGGAGCTGTTTTTT. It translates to CASSKGQGGGELFF.